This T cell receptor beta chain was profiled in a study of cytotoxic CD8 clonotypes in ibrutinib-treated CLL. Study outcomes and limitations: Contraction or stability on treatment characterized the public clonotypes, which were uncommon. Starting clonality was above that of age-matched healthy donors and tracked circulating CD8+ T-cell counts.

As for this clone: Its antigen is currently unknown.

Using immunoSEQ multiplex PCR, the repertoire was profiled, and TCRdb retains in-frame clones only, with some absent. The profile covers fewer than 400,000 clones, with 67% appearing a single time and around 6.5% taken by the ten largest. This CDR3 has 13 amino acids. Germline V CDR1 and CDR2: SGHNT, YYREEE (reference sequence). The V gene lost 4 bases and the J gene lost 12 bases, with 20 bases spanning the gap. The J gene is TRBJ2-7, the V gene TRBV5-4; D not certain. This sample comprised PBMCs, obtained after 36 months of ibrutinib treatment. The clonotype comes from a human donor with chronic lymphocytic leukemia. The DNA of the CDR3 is TGTGCCAGCAGCCCAGGCCCGTACCTACCCCGGTACTTC. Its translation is CASSPGPYLPRYF.